This T cell receptor beta chain was sequenced in a study of blood T cell repertoires in COVID-19. The wider study: Donors in the United States, Italy and Spain gave samples during acute or convalescent COVID-19. T cells, B-cell-depleted T cells, or PBMCs provided the cDNA or gDNA that served as material.

Data came from immunoSEQ multiplex PCR; TCRdb stores just in-frame clones and leaves some out. Among around 30,000 clones listed, 75% were seen once. Germline V gives CDR1 MNHEY, CDR2 SMNVEV (reference sequence). The CDR3 covers 15 residues. Trimming took 2 bases from V and 4 from J; bases not matched to a gene: 3. This chain connects TRBV27 to TRBJ2-2; 8 bases line up with TRBD1. This TCR came from a man at least 80 years old with active or convalescent COVID-19. Source material: peripheral blood. CDR3 sequence reads: CASSLEQGGTGELFF. CDR3 in DNA: TGTGCCAGCAGTTTAGAACAGGGGGGCACCGGGGAGCTGTTTTTT.